The next 3 T cell receptor beta chains were all read from a single sample in a study of cytomegalovirus exposure and HLA in healthy donors. The repertoire was sequenced with immunoSEQ multiplex PCR; TCRdb's copy has only in-frame clones and lacks some. The sample contains 55,000 to 85,000 clones, about 95% of which appear only once. Sequencing was carried out using PBMCs. The receptor set was obtained from a woman aged 18-30 years in good health and CMV-seronegative.

The chain has TRBV29-1 and TRBJ1-2; TRBD1 matches 10 bases. The J segment lost 6 bases and the V segment lost 4 bases, leaving 8 bases of the junction unmatched. The CDR3 is 14 residues long. The germline gives CDR1 SQVTM, CDR2 ANQGSEA. CDR3 bases: TGCAGCGTTGGAGGAGGGACAGGGGACGATGGCTACACCTTC. It yields the protein CSVGGGTGDDGYTF.

This chain joins TRBV6-5 and TRBJ1-1; TRBD1 agrees at 7 bases. V shed 7 bases and J 2 bases; nucleotides not matched to a gene: 10. This CDR3 comprises 15 residues. From germline, CDR1 is MNHEY and CDR2 SVGAGI. This CDR3 reads CASIRLGTVNTEAFF. Written as DNA, the CDR3 is TGTGCCAGCATCCGACTTGGGACAGTTAACACTGAAGCTTTCTTT.

The J gene is TRBJ2-1, the V gene TRBV5-8, with 7 positions matching TRBD2. After removal of 2 bases from V and 2 bases from J, the junction contained 4 bases not matched to a gene. Germline CDR1 reads SGHTS; CDR2 reads YDEGEE. The CDR3 sequence is 15 residues long. In DNA form, the CDR3 reads TGTGCCAGCAGCTTAGGACTAGGGCCCTACAATGAGCAGTTCTTC. This encodes CASSLGLGPYNEQFF. Filled out from reference TRBV5-8 and TRBJ2-1, the complete variable domain reads EAGVTQSPTHLIKTRGQQATLRCSPISGHTSVYWYQQALGLGLQFLLWYDEGEERNRGNFPPRFSGRQFPNYSSELNVNALELEDSALYLCASSLGLGPYNEQFFGPGTRLTVL.